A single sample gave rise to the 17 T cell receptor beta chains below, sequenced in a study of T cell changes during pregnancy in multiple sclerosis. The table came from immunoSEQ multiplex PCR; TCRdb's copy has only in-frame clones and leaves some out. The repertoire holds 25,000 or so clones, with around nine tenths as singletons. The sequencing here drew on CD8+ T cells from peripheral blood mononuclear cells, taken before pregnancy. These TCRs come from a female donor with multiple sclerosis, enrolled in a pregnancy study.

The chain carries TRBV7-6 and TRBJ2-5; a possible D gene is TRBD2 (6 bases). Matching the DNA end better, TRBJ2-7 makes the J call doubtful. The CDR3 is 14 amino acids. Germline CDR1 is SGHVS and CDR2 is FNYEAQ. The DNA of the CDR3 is TGTGCCAGCAGCGGCGGGGAGATTGACTACGAGCAGTACTTC. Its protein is CASSGGEIDYEQYF.

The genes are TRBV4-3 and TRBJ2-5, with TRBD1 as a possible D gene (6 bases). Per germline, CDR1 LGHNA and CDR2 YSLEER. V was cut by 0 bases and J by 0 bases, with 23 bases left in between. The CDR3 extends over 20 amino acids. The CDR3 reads CASSQEALGTRSVNQETQYF. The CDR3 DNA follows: TGCGCCAGCAGCCAAGAGGCCTTAGGGACAAGGAGTGTAAACCAAGAGACCCAGTACTTC.

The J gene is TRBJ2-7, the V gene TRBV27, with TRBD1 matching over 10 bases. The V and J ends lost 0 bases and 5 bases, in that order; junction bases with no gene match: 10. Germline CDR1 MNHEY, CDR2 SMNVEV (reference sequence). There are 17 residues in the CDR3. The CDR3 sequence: CASSLSPWGTGEDEQYF. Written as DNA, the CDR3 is TGTGCCAGCAGTTTATCCCCGTGGGGGACAGGGGAGGACGAGCAGTACTTC.

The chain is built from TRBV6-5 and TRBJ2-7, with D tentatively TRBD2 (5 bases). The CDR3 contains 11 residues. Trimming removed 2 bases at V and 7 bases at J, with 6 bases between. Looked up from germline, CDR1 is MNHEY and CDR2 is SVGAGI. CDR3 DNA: TGTGCCAGCAGTTACGGCGGGGAGCAGTACTTC. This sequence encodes CASSYGGEQYF.

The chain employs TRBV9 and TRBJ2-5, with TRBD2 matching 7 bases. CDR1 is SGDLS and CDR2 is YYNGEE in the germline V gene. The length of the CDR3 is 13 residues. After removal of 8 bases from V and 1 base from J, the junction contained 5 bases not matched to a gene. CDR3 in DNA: TGTGCCAGTGGCGGGAGCGTCCAAGAGACCCAGTACTTC. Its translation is CASGGSVQETQYF.

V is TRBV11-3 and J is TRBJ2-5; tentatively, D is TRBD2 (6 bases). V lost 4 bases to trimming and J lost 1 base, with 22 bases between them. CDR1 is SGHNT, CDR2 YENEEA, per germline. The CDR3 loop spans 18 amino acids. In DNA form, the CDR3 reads TGTGCCAGCAGCTCGAGAGGGTTGCGGGGAAGGGCCCAAGAGACCCAGTACTTC. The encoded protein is CASSSRGLRGRAQETQYF.

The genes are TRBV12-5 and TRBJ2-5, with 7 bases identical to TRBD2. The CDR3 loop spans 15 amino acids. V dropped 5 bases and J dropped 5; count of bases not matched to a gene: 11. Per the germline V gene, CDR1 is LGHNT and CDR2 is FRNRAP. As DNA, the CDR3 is TGTGCTAGTGGTCCCTCCACTAGCGCCGTGGAGACCCAGTACTTC. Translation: CASGPSTSAVETQYF.

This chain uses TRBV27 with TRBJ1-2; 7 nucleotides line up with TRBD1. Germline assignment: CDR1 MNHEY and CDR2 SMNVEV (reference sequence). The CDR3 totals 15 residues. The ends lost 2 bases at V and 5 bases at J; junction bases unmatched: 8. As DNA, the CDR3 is TGTGCCAGCAGTTTAGAACCGGGACAGTTTTATGGCTACACCTTC. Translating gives CASSLEPGQFYGYTF.

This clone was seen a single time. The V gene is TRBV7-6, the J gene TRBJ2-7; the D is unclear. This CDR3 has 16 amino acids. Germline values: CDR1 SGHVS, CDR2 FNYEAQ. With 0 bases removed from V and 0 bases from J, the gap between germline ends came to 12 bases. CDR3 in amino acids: CASSLAPAESSYEQYF. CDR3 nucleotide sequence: TGTGCCAGCAGCTTAGCGCCGGCGGAGAGCTCCTACGAGCAGTACTTC.

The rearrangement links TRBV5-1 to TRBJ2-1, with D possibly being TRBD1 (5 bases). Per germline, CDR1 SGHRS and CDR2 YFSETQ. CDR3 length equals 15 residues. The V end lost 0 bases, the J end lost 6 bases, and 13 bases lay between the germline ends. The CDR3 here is CASSLVAQDLNEQFF. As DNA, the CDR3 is TGCGCCAGCAGCTTGGTCGCACAGGACCTCAATGAGCAGTTCTTC.

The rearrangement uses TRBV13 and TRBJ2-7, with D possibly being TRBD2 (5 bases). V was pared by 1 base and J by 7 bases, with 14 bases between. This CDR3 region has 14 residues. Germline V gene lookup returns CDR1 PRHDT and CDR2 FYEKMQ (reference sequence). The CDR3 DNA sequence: TGTGCCAGCAGCTTAGTTCTAGCCGCCGGGGAGCAGTACTTC. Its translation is CASSLVLAAGEQYF.

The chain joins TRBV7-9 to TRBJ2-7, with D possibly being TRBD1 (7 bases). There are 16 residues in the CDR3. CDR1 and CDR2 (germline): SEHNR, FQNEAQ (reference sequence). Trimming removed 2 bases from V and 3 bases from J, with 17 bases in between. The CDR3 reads CASSLFSGQALYEQYF. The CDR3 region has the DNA TGTGCCAGCAGCTTATTTAGCGGACAGGCACTCTACGAGCAGTACTTC.

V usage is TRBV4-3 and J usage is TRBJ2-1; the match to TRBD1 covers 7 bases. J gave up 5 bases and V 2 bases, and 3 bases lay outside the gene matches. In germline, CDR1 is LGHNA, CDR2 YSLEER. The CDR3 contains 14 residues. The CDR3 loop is CASSQWTGDNEQFF. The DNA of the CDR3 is TGCGCCAGCAGCCAATGGACAGGCGACAATGAGCAGTTCTTC.

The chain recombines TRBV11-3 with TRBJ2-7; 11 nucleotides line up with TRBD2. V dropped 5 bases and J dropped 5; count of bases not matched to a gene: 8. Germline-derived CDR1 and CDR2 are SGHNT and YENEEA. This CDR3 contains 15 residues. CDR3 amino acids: CASSLAGTSGDEQYF. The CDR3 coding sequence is TGTGCCAGCAGCCTCGCCGGGACTAGCGGCGACGAGCAGTACTTC.

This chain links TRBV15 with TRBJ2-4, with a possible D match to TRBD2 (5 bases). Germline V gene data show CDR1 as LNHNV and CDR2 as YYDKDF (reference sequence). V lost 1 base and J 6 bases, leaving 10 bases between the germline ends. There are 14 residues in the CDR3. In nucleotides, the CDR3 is TGTGCCACCAGCAGAGTATCGAGCGGAAACATTCAGTACTTC. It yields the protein CATSRVSSGNIQYF. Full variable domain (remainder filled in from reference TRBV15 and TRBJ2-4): DAMVIQNPRYQVTQFGKPVTLSCSQTLNHNVMYWYQQKSSQAPKLLFHYYDKDFNNEADTPDNFQSRRPNTSFCFLDIRSPGLGDTAMYLCATSRVSSGNIQYFGAGTRLSVL.

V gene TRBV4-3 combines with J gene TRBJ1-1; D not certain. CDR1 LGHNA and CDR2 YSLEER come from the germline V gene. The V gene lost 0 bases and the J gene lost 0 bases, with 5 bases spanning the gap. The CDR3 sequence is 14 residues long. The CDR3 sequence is CASSQDRMNTEAFF. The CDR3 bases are TGCGCCAGCAGCCAAGATAGAATGAACACTGAAGCTTTCTTT.

For the CDR3, the DNA is TGTGCCAGCAGTTCCGGGACTAGCGGGAGAGGTCGCGGGGAGCTGTTTTTT. The encoded protein is CASSSGTSGRGRGELFF. The genes are TRBV28 and TRBJ2-2, with 14 bases fitting TRBD2. This CDR3 has 17 amino acids. V trimming: 4 bases; J trimming: 7 bases; junction bases outside the gene matches: 8. The germline gives CDR1 MDHEN, CDR2 SYDVKM.